A selection of T cell receptor beta chains follows, all from one sample in a study of T cells in Graves' hyperthyroidism and ophthalmopathy. MiXCR was run by TCRdb on the multiplex PCR reads, yielding one entry per CDR3 protein. The data show about 480,000 distinct CDR3 sequences, approximately 15% seen once. What was sequenced was blood. These TCRs come from a woman aged 18-30 years with Graves' hyperthyroidism. Each CDR3 is given with its conserved first and last residue. D genes are given only for firm matches. The size of a clone is reported for some rows only, either as once, few or many, or as a class for expanded clones.

j_call d_call cdr3_length clone_size v_call cdr3_aa cdr3_nt
TRBJ1-1 - 13 - TRBV10-3 CAIREVVETEAFF TGTGCCATCAGGGAAGTAGTGGAGACTGAAGCTTTCTTT
TRBJ2-3 TRBD2 15 many TRBV18 CASSPPGGRMDTQYF TGTGCCAGCTCACCACCGGGAGGGAGGATGGATACGCAGTATTTT
TRBJ1-5 - 15 many TRBV19 CASSIDRGGNQPQHF TGTGCCAGTAGTATAGACAGGGGCGGCAATCAGCCCCAGCATTTT
TRBJ2-2 TRBD2 14 few TRBV7-3 CASRISGRAGELFF TGTGCCAGCCGAATTAGCGGGAGGGCCGGGGAGCTGTTTTTT
TRBJ1-3 - 11 many TRBV27 CASRYGNTIYF TGTGCCAGCAGGTACGGAAACACCATATATTTT
TRBJ2-6 - 14 few TRBV30 CAWRHLSGANVLTF TGTGCCTGGAGACACCTCTCTGGGGCCAACGTCCTGACTTTC
TRBJ2-2 TRBD2 17 many TRBV14 CASSQRLAGGVTGELFF TGTGCCAGCAGCCAGCGACTAGCGGGAGGTGTCACCGGGGAGCTGTTTTTT
TRBJ2-1 TRBD1 16 - TRBV5-6 CASKPTYRGFSDEQFF TGTGCCAGCAAGCCGACCTACAGGGGGTTCAGCGATGAGCAGTTCTTC
TRBJ2-2 TRBD2 19 many TRBV11-3 CASSLDFPLAGGVTGELFF TGTGCCAGCAGCTTAGATTTTCCCCTAGCGGGAGGGGTAACCGGGGAGCTGTTTTTT
TRBJ2-1 TRBD2 16 many TRBV12-3/TRBV12-4 CASTGLAGITYNEQFF TGTGCCAGCACCGGACTAGCGGGGATCACCTACAATGAGCAGTTCTTC
TRBJ2-2 TRBD2 13 many TRBV10-3 CATQAGAVEELFF TGTGCCACCCAAGCGGGAGCCGTCGAGGAGCTGTTTTTT
TRBJ1-5 - 13 - TRBV3-1 CASSQFPDQPQHF TGTGCCAGCAGCCAATTCCCGGATCAGCCCCAGCATTTT
TRBJ2-7 - 15 few TRBV6-1 CASSPGLLNSYEQYF TGTGCCAGCAGTCCCGGGTTGCTTAACTCCTACGAGCAGTACTTC
TRBJ2-1 TRBD2 17 many TRBV11-3 CASSPVGVAGVENEQFF TGTGCCAGCAGCCCCGTGGGGGTAGCGGGAGTGGAGAATGAGCAGTTCTTC
TRBJ2-1 - 15 - TRBV5-1 CASSLAGPFYNEQFF TGCGCCAGCAGCTTGGCGGGCCCCTTTTACAATGAGCAGTTCTTC
TRBJ2-1 - 13 - TRBV20-1 CSGEIASVNEQFF TGCAGTGGCGAAATAGCTTCCGTCAATGAGCAGTTCTTC
TRBJ2-1 TRBD1 14 few TRBV5-1 CASSSLGQNNEQFF TGCGCCAGCAGCTCGCTGGGACAGAACAATGAGCAGTTCTTC
TRBJ1-5 - 16 many TRBV12-3/TRBV12-4 CASSSWGPGSNQPQHF TGTGCCAGCAGCTCTTGGGGCCCAGGTAGCAATCAGCCCCAGCATTTT